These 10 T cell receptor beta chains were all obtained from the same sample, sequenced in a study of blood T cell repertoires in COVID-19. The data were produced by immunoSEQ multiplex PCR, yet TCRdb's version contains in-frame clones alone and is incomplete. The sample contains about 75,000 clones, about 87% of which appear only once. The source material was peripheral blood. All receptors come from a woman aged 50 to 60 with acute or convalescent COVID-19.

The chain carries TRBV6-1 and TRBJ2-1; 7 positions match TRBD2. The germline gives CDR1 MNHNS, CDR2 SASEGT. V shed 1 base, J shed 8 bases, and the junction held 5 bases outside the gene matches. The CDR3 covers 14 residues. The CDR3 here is CASSEGALADEQFF. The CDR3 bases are TGTGCCAGCAGTGAAGGGGCCCTAGCGGATGAGCAGTTCTTC.

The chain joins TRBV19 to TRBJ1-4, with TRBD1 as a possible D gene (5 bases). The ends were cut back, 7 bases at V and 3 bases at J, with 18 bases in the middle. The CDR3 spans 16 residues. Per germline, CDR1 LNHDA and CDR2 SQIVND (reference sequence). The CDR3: CASKSQGRIPNEKLFF. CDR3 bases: TGTGCCAGTAAGAGCCAGGGTCGAATTCCTAATGAAAAACTGTTTTTT.

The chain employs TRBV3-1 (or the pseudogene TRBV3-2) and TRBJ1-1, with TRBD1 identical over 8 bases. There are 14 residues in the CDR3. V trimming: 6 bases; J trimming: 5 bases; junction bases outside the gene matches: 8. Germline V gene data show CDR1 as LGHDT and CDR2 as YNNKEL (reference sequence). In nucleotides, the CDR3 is TGTGCCAGCAGTTTCGGACAGGGTGGTACTGAAGCTTTCTTT. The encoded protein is CASSFGQGGTEAFF.

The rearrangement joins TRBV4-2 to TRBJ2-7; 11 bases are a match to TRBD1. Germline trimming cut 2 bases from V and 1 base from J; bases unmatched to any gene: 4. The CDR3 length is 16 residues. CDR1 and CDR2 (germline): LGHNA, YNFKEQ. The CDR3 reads CASSQTGTGGSYEQYF. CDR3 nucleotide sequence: TGTGCCAGCAGCCAAACCGGGACAGGGGGTTCCTACGAGCAGTACTTC.

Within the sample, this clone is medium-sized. The CDR3 sequence: CASNGDRTRADTQYF. The CDR3 bases are TGTGCCAGCAACGGGGACAGAACAAGGGCAGATACGCAGTATTTT. This sequence joins TRBV2 and TRBJ2-3; 7 bases line up with TRBD1. The CDR3 has 15 residues. V lost 7 bases to trimming and J lost 4 bases; unmatched junction nucleotides: 11. Per germline, CDR1 SNHLY and CDR2 FYNNEI.

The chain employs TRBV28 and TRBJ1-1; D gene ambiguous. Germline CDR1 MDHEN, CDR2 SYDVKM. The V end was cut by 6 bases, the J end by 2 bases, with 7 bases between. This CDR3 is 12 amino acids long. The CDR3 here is CASRLRNTEAFF. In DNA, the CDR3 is TGTGCCAGCAGACTTAGAAACACTGAAGCTTTCTTT.

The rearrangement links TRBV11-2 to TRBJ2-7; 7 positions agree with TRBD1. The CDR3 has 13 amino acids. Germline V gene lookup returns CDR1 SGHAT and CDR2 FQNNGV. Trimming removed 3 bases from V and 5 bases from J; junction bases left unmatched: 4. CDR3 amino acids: CASSFDRVHEQYF. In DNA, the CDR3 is TGTGCCAGCAGCTTCGACAGGGTCCACGAGCAGTACTTC.

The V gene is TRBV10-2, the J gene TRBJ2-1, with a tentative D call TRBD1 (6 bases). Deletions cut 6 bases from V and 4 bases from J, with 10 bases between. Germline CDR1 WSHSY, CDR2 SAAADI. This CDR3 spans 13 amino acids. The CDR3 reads CASRETGYNEQFF. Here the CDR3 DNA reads TGCGCCAGCAGGGAGACAGGTTACAATGAGCAGTTCTTC.

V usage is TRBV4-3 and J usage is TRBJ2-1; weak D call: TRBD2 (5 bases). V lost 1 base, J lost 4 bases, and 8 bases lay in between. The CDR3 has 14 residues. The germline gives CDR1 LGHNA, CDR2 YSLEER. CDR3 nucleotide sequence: TGCGCCAGCAGCCAAGGAGGGATATACAATGAGCAGTTCTTC. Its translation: CASSQGGIYNEQFF.

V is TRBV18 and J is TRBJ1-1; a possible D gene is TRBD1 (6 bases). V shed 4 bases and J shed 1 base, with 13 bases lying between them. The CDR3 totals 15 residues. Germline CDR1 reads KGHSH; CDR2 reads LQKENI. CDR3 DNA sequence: TGTGCCAGCTCACAAAGCGGACAGTCGAACACTGAAGCTTTCTTT. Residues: CASSQSGQSNTEAFF.